The 12 T cell receptor beta chains below were found in one sample sequenced in a study of blood T cell repertoires in COVID-19. Profiling relied on immunoSEQ multiplex PCR, and the TCRdb table lists in-frame clones only, not all of them. The data show tens of thousands of clones, just under 85% seen once. The source material was peripheral blood. Receptors originate from a man in his sixties with acute or convalescent COVID-19.

This chain links TRBV5-4 with TRBJ1-1; 8 bases line up with TRBD1. Trimming at V came to 5 bases and at J to 6 bases, leaving 9 bases not matched to a gene. This CDR3 spans 14 amino acids. Germline V CDR1 and CDR2: SGHNT, YYREEE (reference sequence). The CDR3 DNA reads as TGTGCCAGCAGTTCCCAGGGGGCCGTAGCTGAAGCTTTCTTT. It codes for CASSSQGAVAEAFF.

The V call is TRBV10-3, the J call TRBJ2-1; D gene unclear. The germline V gene has CDR1 ENHRY and CDR2 SYGVKD. Trimming removed 8 bases at V and 7 bases at J, with 12 bases between. The CDR3 loop spans 12 amino acids. CDR3 bases: TGTGCCATCTCTTTCAACAATAATGAGCAGTTCTTC. As protein: CAISFNNNEQFF.

J is TRBJ1-2 and V is TRBV6-5, with D maybe TRBD1 (5 bases). Germline CDR1 reads MNHEY; CDR2 reads SVGAGI. Trimming took off 4 bases at V and 8 bases at J, with 14 bases between the two ends. CDR3 length equals 13 residues. The CDR3 loop is CASSSPGKGGYTF. The DNA of the CDR3 is TGTGCCAGCAGTTCCCCAGGGAAAGGCGGCTACACCTTC.

The rearrangement joins TRBV11-2 to TRBJ2-7; TRBD1 agrees at 7 bases. CDR1 is SGHAT, CDR2 FQNNGV, per germline. V was clipped by 3 bases and J by 2 bases; unmatched bases: 1. The CDR3 is 13 amino acids. CDR3 sequence (DNA): TGTGCCAGCAGCTTGGGACAGACCTACGAGCAGTACTTC. Translating it yields CASSLGQTYEQYF.

CDR3 coding DNA: TGTGCCAGCAGCTTAAGGACAGAATTTCGCTACGAGCAGTACTTC. It yields the protein CASSLRTEFRYEQYF. The chain couples TRBV11-2 to TRBJ2-7; tentative D call: TRBD1 (6 bases). Between the trimmed V and J ends, which lost 2 bases and 3 bases, there was a span of 14 bases. CDR3 size: 15 residues. Germline V gene data show CDR1 as SGHAT and CDR2 as FQNNGV.

The gene calls are TRBV27 and TRBJ1-2, with D unclear. The V and J ends lost 0 bases and 10 bases respectively, with 9 bases between them. The CDR3 is made up of 12 amino acids. CDR1 is MNHEY, CDR2 SMNVEV, per germline (reference sequence). The CDR3 loop reads CASSLSGVYYTF. CDR3 in DNA: TGTGCCAGCAGTTTATCCGGGGTATACTACACCTTC.

The rearrangement joins TRBV6-5 to TRBJ1-1, with TRBD1 matching over 9 bases. The V segment lost 9 bases and the J segment 3 bases; nucleotides outside the gene matches: 5. This CDR3 contains 13 residues. The V gene's germline CDR1 is MNHEY and CDR2 SVGAGI. This chain's CDR3 is CASRGTGYTEAFF. The CDR3 nucleotides read TGTGCCAGTCGGGGGACAGGGTACACTGAAGCTTTCTTT.

V usage is TRBV6-5 and J usage is TRBJ2-5, with 7 positions matching TRBD2. Germline V gene data show CDR1 as MNHEY and CDR2 as SVGAGI. The CDR3 is made up of 14 amino acids. V trimming: 8 bases; J trimming: 7 bases; junction bases outside the gene matches: 13. This chain's CDR3 is CASFTGGSYGTQYF. The CDR3 nucleotides are TGTGCCAGCTTCACCGGGGGGTCCTATGGGACCCAGTACTTC.

This clone appeared a single time. The chain carries TRBV27 and TRBJ1-6; D gene unclear. Per the germline V gene, CDR1 is MNHEY and CDR2 is SMNVEV (reference sequence). V lost 5 bases and J 13 bases, leaving 21 bases between the germline ends. The CDR3 has 15 amino acids. DNA of the CDR3: TGTGCCAGCAGTCTTTTTCATAAGGACTCTTCGCCCCTCCACTTT. This encodes CASSLFHKDSSPLHF.

The V and J genes are TRBV6-5 and TRBJ1-1; D is perhaps TRBD1 (6 bases). The CDR3 is 15 amino acids. Trimming stripped 0 bases from V and 0 bases from J, with 8 bases between. Germline CDR1 MNHEY, CDR2 SVGAGI. The CDR3 loop reads CASSYSTGLNTEAFF. The CDR3, as DNA: TGTGCCAGCAGTTACTCGACAGGTTTGAACACTGAAGCTTTCTTT.

V and J are TRBV19 and TRBJ1-2, with a possible D match to TRBD1 (6 bases). The CDR3 is made up of 13 amino acids. Germline CDR1 is LNHDA and CDR2 is SQIVND (reference sequence). The ends were cut back, 3 bases at V and 6 bases at J, with 11 bases in the middle. CDR3 bases: TGTGCCAGTAGTATCACAGGGTCACATGGCTACACCTTC. Protein product: CASSITGSHGYTF.

V is TRBV28 and J is TRBJ1-2; D possibly corresponds to TRBD1 (6 bases). This CDR3 comprises 13 residues. Germline CDR1 and CDR2: MDHEN and SYDVKM. The ends were cut back, 7 bases at V and 4 bases at J, with 13 bases in the middle. In DNA, the CDR3 is TGTGCCAGCAAGTTCAGGGGCCGCTATGGCTACACCTTC. Its translation is CASKFRGRYGYTF.